These 12 T cell receptor beta chains share one sample of origin, sequenced in a study of T cell repertoires in cytomegalovirus infection. MiXCR was run by TCRdb on the reads, yielding one entry per CDR3 protein. The table records approximately 76,000 distinct CDR3 sequences, 20% to 30% of them present only once. What these receptors recognize is not known. The sample was CD8+ T cells from cultured PBMCs, taken from culture after CMV antigen stimulation. Source of these receptors: a human donor in good health (CMV status not recorded). Some clones in this sample may be carry-over from other donors' samples.

Many counts were recorded for this clonotype. This sequence joins TRBV15 and TRBJ2-3; the D is unclear. The germline V gene encodes CDR1 LNHNV and CDR2 YYDKDF (reference sequence). V shed 6 bases and J shed 2 bases, with 9 bases lying between them. This CDR3 spans 13 amino acids. CDR3: CATSVGSTDTQYF. In DNA, the CDR3 is TGTGCCACCAGTGTCGGTTCCACAGATACGCAGTATTTT.

The chain recombines TRBV2 with TRBJ1-2; possibly TRBD1 for D (5 bases). Trimming took off 2 bases at V and 0 bases at J, with 7 bases between the two ends. In germline, CDR1 is SNHLY, CDR2 FYNNEI. This CDR3 is 14 amino acids long. CDR3 in amino acids: CASSERQSNYGYTF. The CDR3 coding sequence is TGTGCCAGCAGTGAAAGACAGTCTAACTATGGCTACACCTTC.

This clonotype was picked up a small number of times. The gene calls are TRBV27 and TRBJ2-5; the D is unclear. The V end lost 6 bases, the J end lost 2 bases, and 13 bases lay between the germline ends. Germline V gene lookup returns CDR1 MNHEY and CDR2 SMNVEV (reference sequence). The CDR3 is 14 residues long. The CDR3 sequence is CASSPEIRQETQYF. The CDR3 DNA reads as TGTGCCAGCAGCCCAGAAATCCGACAAGAGACCCAGTACTTC.

The rearrangement uses TRBV4-3 and TRBJ1-1; D may be TRBD1 (5 bases). CDR3 length: 15 residues. Germline CDR1 reads LGHNA; CDR2 reads YSLEER. The germline V and J ends were trimmed by 0 bases and 0 bases, with 8 bases remaining between them. This chain's CDR3 is CASSQDWGMNTEAFF. The CDR3 DNA is TGCGCCAGCAGCCAAGACTGGGGCATGAACACTGAAGCTTTCTTT.

The rearrangement joins TRBV4-3 to TRBJ1-3; tentative D call: TRBD1 (6 bases). V was clipped by 0 bases and J by 1 base, with 7 bases between them. The germline V gene has CDR1 LGHNA and CDR2 YSLEER. The CDR3 has 15 amino acids. The CDR3 here is CASSQEGGSGNTIYF. The DNA of the CDR3 is TGCGCCAGCAGCCAAGAAGGGGGTTCTGGAAACACCATATATTTT.

The chain links TRBV2 to TRBJ2-4, with a weak D call TRBD2 (6 bases). Per germline, CDR1 SNHLY and CDR2 FYNNEI. CDR3 length: 15 amino acids. Between the trimmed V and J ends, which lost 1 base and 4 bases, there was a span of 11 bases. Here the CDR3 DNA reads TGTGCCAGCAGTGAAGAACGGGGGAGAAAAAACATTCAGTACTTC. Protein sequence: CASSEERGRKNIQYF.

The CDR3 spells CASSPFRVGSNQPQHF. The CDR3 DNA follows: TGTGCCAGCAGCCCATTCAGGGTGGGGAGCAATCAGCCCCAGCATTTT. The chain carries TRBV7-8 and TRBJ1-5; possibly TRBD1 for D (5 bases). The CDR3 consists of 16 residues. CDR1 is SGHVS, CDR2 FQNEAQ, per germline. Trimming left V 5 bases short and J 1 base short, with 15 bases between.

This clonotype occurred many times. The V call is TRBV11-3, the J call TRBJ1-1, with 7 bases aligning to TRBD1. V lost 0 bases to trimming and J lost 1 base; unmatched junction nucleotides: 2. Germline values: CDR1 SGHNT, CDR2 YENEEA. The CDR3 has 15 residues. The DNA for the CDR3 is TGTGCCAGCAGCTTAGATCGGACAGGGAACACTGAAGCTTTCTTT. Translating gives CASSLDRTGNTEAFF.

This chain joins TRBV14 and TRBJ1-2; 7 bases align to TRBD1. This CDR3 comprises 14 residues. Germline V lookup: CDR1 SGHDN, CDR2 FVKESK. The trim removed 5 bases at V and 2 bases at J, leaving 5 bases unmatched. The CDR3 DNA sequence: TGTGCCAGCAGCTGGGGACAGTCAAACTATGGCTACACCTTC. Translated, it gives CASSWGQSNYGYTF.

This clonotype occurred a few times. The chain recombines TRBV27 with TRBJ1-6, with unresolved D. CDR1 is MNHEY, CDR2 SMNVEV, per germline (reference sequence). The CDR3 covers 14 residues. V was clipped by 1 base and J by 3 bases, with 4 bases between them. The CDR3 loop reads CASSLYNYNSPLHF. The CDR3 region has the DNA TGTGCCAGCAGTTTATACAACTATAATTCACCCCTCCACTTT.

The V gene is TRBV30, the J gene TRBJ2-1; 7 nucleotides match TRBD2. This CDR3 is built from 13 residues. V lost 4 bases, J lost 6 bases, and 6 bases stayed unmatched. CDR1 and CDR2 (germline): GTSNPN, SVGIG (reference sequence). As DNA, the CDR3 is TGTGCCTGGAACGGGGAGGGGAGCAATGAGCAGTTCTTC. The encoded protein is CAWNGEGSNEQFF.

The table lists this clonotype with many counts. The chain links TRBV11-2 to TRBJ2-5, with 13 nucleotides matching TRBD2. Germline V gene sequence: CDR1 SGHAT, CDR2 FQNNGV. The CDR3 runs 13 residues. CDR3 in DNA: TGTTCCACTAGCGGGGGGGCACTTGAGACCCAGTACTTC. Its translation is CSTSGGALETQYF.